The TCR beta chain described here comes from a study of cytomegalovirus exposure and HLA in healthy donors. This clone was picked up a small number of times. Trimming cost V 8 bases and J 3 bases; bases outside gene matches: 8. In germline, CDR1 is MNHNY, CDR2 SVGAGI (reference sequence). This CDR3 is 14 amino acids long. The PCR employed 60 Vbeta primers together with 13 Jbeta primers. Sequencing used immunoSEQ multiplex PCR; TCRdb keeps in-frame clones, though not all of them. The sample records just over 150,000 clones, 80% to 90% being singletons. The source is a man between 18 and 35 years old in good health and CMV-seropositive. The sequencing sample was made of PBMCs. The V gene is TRBV6-6, the J gene TRBJ2-7, with 9 bases aligning to TRBD2. CDR3 nucleotides: TGTGCCAGCTTTGGGGGACTAGCAGGCTACGAGCAGTACTTC. This sequence encodes CASFGGLAGYEQYF.